These 23 T cell receptor beta chains came from one sample sequenced in a study of shared clonotypes between healthy human individuals. The assay was immunoSEQ multiplex PCR, and TCRdb's table has in-frame clones only and misses some. The sample consists of a few hundred thousand clones, just under 97% of them appearing once. CD45RO-negative, CCR7-positively selected cells formed the naive CD8 fraction, excluding terminally differentiated effector memory CD45RA+ cells. Sequencing was done on a sample of naive CD8+ T cells sorted from blood. The source of these receptors is a woman aged 25 to 39 in good health.

The rearrangement links TRBV5-4 to TRBJ2-7; 8 nucleotides align to TRBD1. The CDR3 runs to 13 residues. The V gene's germline CDR1 is SGHNT and CDR2 YYREEE (reference sequence). With V trimmed by 7 bases and J by 0 bases, 3 bases remained unmatched. CDR3 nucleotide sequence: TGTGCCAGCGGACAGGGCAACTCCTACGAGCAGTACTTC. Translating it yields CASGQGNSYEQYF.

V and J are TRBV4-1 and TRBJ1-5, with D perhaps TRBD1 (6 bases). Germline CDR1 MGHRA, CDR2 YSYEKL. The CDR3 length is 15 residues. V was cut by 4 bases and J by 3 bases, with 13 bases left in between. The CDR3 loop is CASSPRPGANQPQHF. As DNA, the CDR3 is TGCGCCAGCAGCCCCCGACCGGGGGCCAATCAGCCCCAGCATTTT.

This clone was seen a few times. The gene calls are TRBV27 and TRBJ2-1, with D unclear. Trimming took off 5 bases at V and 2 bases at J, with 7 bases between the two ends. Germline V gives CDR1 MNHEY, CDR2 SMNVEV (reference sequence). The CDR3 extends over 13 amino acids. DNA of the CDR3: TGTGCCAGCAGTACCGGAGCCTACAATGAGCAGTTCTTC. Its translation is CASSTGAYNEQFF.

V usage is TRBV28 and J usage is TRBJ2-1, with D perhaps matching TRBD1 or TRBD2 (5 bases each). V lost 4 bases to trimming and J lost 8 bases, with 18 bases between them. The CDR3 consists of 15 residues. Germline CDR1 is MDHEN and CDR2 is SYDVKM. The CDR3 here is CASSYRDPKLDEQFF. In DNA, the CDR3 is TGTGCCAGCAGTTACCGGGACCCAAAGTTGGATGAGCAGTTCTTC.

The V and J genes are TRBV7-6 and TRBJ2-1; a possible D gene is TRBD2 (5 bases). In germline, CDR1 is SGHVS, CDR2 FNYEAQ. V lost 1 base to trimming and J lost 4 bases, with 14 bases between them. The CDR3 is 16 residues long. The CDR3 reads CASSLGWTQLYNEQFF. As DNA, the CDR3 is TGTGCCAGCAGCTTAGGGTGGACTCAGCTTTACAATGAGCAGTTCTTC.

V gene TRBV9 combines with J gene TRBJ2-2, with 13 bases fitting TRBD2. V lost 4 bases, J lost 0 bases, and 3 bases stayed unmatched. CDR1 and CDR2 from the germline V gene are SGDLS and YYNGEE. This CDR3 is 17 amino acids long. This CDR3 reads CASSRTSGGANTGELFF. DNA for the CDR3: TGTGCCAGCAGCCGGACTAGCGGGGGCGCGAACACCGGGGAGCTGTTTTTT.

The rearrangement joins TRBV28 to TRBJ1-2; D is possibly TRBD1 (6 bases). Germline CDR1 MDHEN, CDR2 SYDVKM. This CDR3 is built from 15 residues. The V end lost 6 bases, the J end lost 3 bases, and 17 bases lay between the germline ends. The DNA for the CDR3 is TGTGCCAGCAGAGATACAGGGTACCTCCACTATGGCTACACCTTC. Its protein product is CASRDTGYLHYGYTF.

The V gene is TRBV7-9, the J gene TRBJ2-3; 9 bases are a match to TRBD1. The CDR3 contains 16 residues. Germline V gene data show CDR1 as SEHNR and CDR2 as FQNEAQ (reference sequence). V lost 5 bases to trimming and J lost 5 bases; unmatched junction nucleotides: 11. CDR3 loop: CASSPIDRGSIDTQYF. CDR3 DNA sequence: TGTGCCAGCAGCCCGATCGACAGGGGGTCTATAGATACGCAGTATTTT.

The chain carries TRBV5-4 and TRBJ2-1; D is unresolved. CDR1 and CDR2 (germline): SGHNT, YYREEE (reference sequence). The V end lost 5 bases, the J end lost 0 bases, and 9 bases lay between the germline ends. The CDR3 is made up of 14 amino acids. CDR3 DNA: TGTGCCAGCAGGGCTTGGGGCTCCTACAATGAGCAGTTCTTC. Its protein product is CASRAWGSYNEQFF.

This chain joins TRBV28 and TRBJ1-1; tentatively, D is TRBD1 (5 bases). Per germline, CDR1 MDHEN and CDR2 SYDVKM. V was shortened by 3 bases and J by 0 bases, with 5 bases between the two germline ends. The CDR3 is 13 residues long. The CDR3 DNA reads TGTGCCAGCAGTTTGACAGTGAACACTGAAGCTTTCTTT. Protein product: CASSLTVNTEAFF.

Comment on this clone: The same CDR3 is also encoded by other DNA sequences in this sample. The CDR3 sequence: CASSSDYEQYF. The CDR3 DNA follows: TGTGCCAGCAGCTCTGACTACGAGCAGTACTTC. The genes are TRBV5-4 and TRBJ2-7; D gene unclear. Germline V gene data show CDR1 as SGHNT and CDR2 as YYREEE (reference sequence). The CDR3 runs 11 residues. Trimming pared 3 bases from V and 3 bases from J, leaving 4 bases between.

The V and J genes are TRBV11-2 and TRBJ2-7; D ambiguous. The CDR3 is made up of 11 amino acids. Trimming left V 1 base short and J 5 bases short, with 3 bases between. Per the germline V gene, CDR1 is SGHAT and CDR2 is FQNNGV. CDR3 residues: CASSLVHEQYF. For the CDR3, the DNA is TGTGCCAGCAGCTTAGTCCACGAGCAGTACTTC.

The chain couples TRBV28 to TRBJ2-3; 11 positions agree with TRBD2. The CDR3 consists of 15 residues. With 5 bases clipped from V and 0 bases from J, the junction kept 1 base outside the gene matches. CDR1 is MDHEN, CDR2 SYDVKM, per germline. CDR3 amino acids: CASSPSGRSTDTQYF. DNA of the CDR3: TGTGCCAGCAGTCCTAGCGGGAGGAGCACAGATACGCAGTATTTT.

This clone was detected once. The V call is TRBV5-4, the J call TRBJ2-5, with TRBD1 matching over 7 bases. Germline loops: CDR1 SGHNT, CDR2 YYREEE (reference sequence). The CDR3 totals 13 residues. V was pared by 5 bases and J by 2 bases, with 3 bases of the junction left unmatched. CDR3 bases: TGTGCCAGCAGGCAGGGACAGCAAGAGACCCAGTACTTC. Its protein product is CASRQGQQETQYF.

The rearrangement links TRBV11-1 to TRBJ2-5; unclear D gene. The V end lost 3 bases, the J end lost 5 bases, and 10 bases lay between the germline ends. Germline CDR1 reads SGHAT; CDR2 reads FQDESV (reference sequence). The CDR3 consists of 13 residues. CDR3 sequence: CASSFTEGETQYF. CDR3 nucleotide sequence: TGTGCCAGCAGCTTCACAGAAGGGGAGACCCAGTACTTC.

This clone was observed a few times. This chain's CDR3 is CASSQERSQGTISYEQYF. The DNA for the CDR3 is TGTGCCAGCAGCCAAGAGCGTTCGCAGGGAACTATCTCCTACGAGCAGTACTTC. The chain employs TRBV4-2 and TRBJ2-7; maybe TRBD1 (5 bases). Per germline, CDR1 LGHNA and CDR2 YNFKEQ. With 0 bases removed from V and 0 bases from J, the gap between germline ends came to 18 bases. The CDR3 has 18 residues.

This rearrangement joins TRBV27 to TRBJ2-1, with unresolved D. Deletions cut 7 bases from V and 7 bases from J, with 17 bases between. Germline lookup yields CDR1 MNHEY and CDR2 SMNVEV (reference sequence). This CDR3 is built from 14 residues. The CDR3 loop is CASKRNGLENEQFF. CDR3 in DNA: TGTGCCAGCAAACGAAACGGGCTTGAGAATGAGCAGTTCTTC.

V usage is TRBV19 and J usage is TRBJ2-7; D not resolved. CDR1 is LNHDA, CDR2 SQIVND, per germline (reference sequence). V lost 5 bases to trimming and J lost 6 bases, with 8 bases between them. The CDR3 length is 11 residues. The DNA for the CDR3 is TGTGCCAGTAGTGACGCCCGCGAGCAGTACTTC. It translates to CASSDAREQYF. Filled out from reference TRBV19 and TRBJ2-7, the complete variable domain reads DGGITQSPKYLFRKEGQNVTLSCEQNLNHDAMYWYRQDPGQGLRLIYYSQIVNDFQKGDIAEGYSVSREKKESFPLTVTSAQKNPTAFYLCASSDAREQYFGPGTRLTVT.

Worth noting for this clone: Relative to the germline gene, one junction end is altered; a read error may explain this. The gene calls are TRBV7-9 and TRBJ2-1, with 8 bases identical to TRBD2. The CDR3 runs 13 residues. Germline CDR1 reads SEHNR; CDR2 reads FQNEAQ (reference sequence). The CDR3 spells CASSWLAGDTVLF. The CDR3 DNA reads as TGTGCCAGCAGCTGGCTAGCGGGTGATACTGTGCTCTTC.

The chain joins TRBV10-1 to TRBJ2-1; 11 bases agree with TRBD2. The CDR3 runs 13 residues. The germline V gene has CDR1 WNHNN and CDR2 SYGVQD (reference sequence). Losses at the gene ends were 3 bases for V and 9 bases for J; bases not matched to a gene: 1. This CDR3 is CASSELAGAEQFF. The CDR3 DNA is TGCGCCAGCAGTGAACTAGCGGGAGCTGAGCAGTTCTTC.

The chain has TRBV7-8 and TRBJ2-7; TRBD2 might be the D (6 bases). V lost 1 base and J lost 3, with 10 bases in between. CDR3 length: 14 residues. Germline CDR1 SGHVS, CDR2 FQNEAQ. CDR3 in DNA: TGTGCCAGCAGCTTAGAGCGGGCAATCTACGAGCAGTACTTC. Protein: CASSLERAIYEQYF.

V is TRBV7-9 and J is TRBJ1-2; TRBD1 might be the D (5 bases). Trimming took 1 base from V and 4 from J, leaving 13 bases between them. The CDR3 is 15 amino acids. Germline lookup yields CDR1 SEHNR and CDR2 FQNEAQ (reference sequence). The CDR3 nucleotides read TGTGCCAGCAGCTTAGATGTGTGGGACGGCTATGGCTACACCTTC. As protein: CASSLDVWDGYGYTF.

V is TRBV27 and J is TRBJ2-1; 13 bases match TRBD2. The CDR3 spans 16 residues. After removal of 2 bases from V and 7 bases from J, the junction contained 5 bases not matched to a gene. CDR1 MNHEY and CDR2 SMNVEV come from the germline V gene (reference sequence). CDR3 nucleotide sequence: TGTGCCAGCAGTTTAGGGACTAGCGGGACGAAAAATGAGCAGTTCTTC. Protein: CASSLGTSGTKNEQFF.